The rows below give T cell receptor beta chains drawn from one sample of a study of T cells in Graves' hyperthyroidism and ophthalmopathy. A single record per CDR3 protein comes from TCRdb applying MiXCR to the multiplex PCR reads. Here the sample spans around 450,000 distinct CDR3 sequences, 15% to 19% being singletons. Material: blood. These receptors came from a woman under 30 with Graves' hyperthyroidism. Both conserved end residues are part of each CDR3. The D gene is left open where the match is weak. The listing skips clone size in some rows; elsewhere it reads once, few, many or a size class.

V	D	J	size	DNA	CDR3
TRBV4-1	TRBD2	TRBJ2-1	NA	TGCGCCAGCAGCCTTTTCGGGACTAGCGGCTTCAATGAGCAGTTCTTC	CASSLFGTSGFNEQFF
TRBV20-1	TRBD2	TRBJ2-5	many	TGCAGTGCTAGAGATCTTAGGGGGACTAGCGGGAGTCTACTAGAGACCCAGTACTTC	CSARDLRGTSGSLLETQYF
TRBV14	NA	TRBJ1-2	many	TGTGCCAGCAGCCACCCCGGGAACTATGGCTACACCTTC	CASSHPGNYGYTF
TRBV12-3/TRBV12-4	TRBD1	TRBJ1-1	NA	TGTGCCAGCAGTATGTTCGGGACAGGGTACACTGAAGCTTTCTTT	CASSMFGTGYTEAFF
TRBV20-1	NA	TRBJ2-3	many	TGCAGTGCTAGAGATTTTAGCCGCACAGATACGCAGTATTTT	CSARDFSRTDTQYF
TRBV4-1	TRBD1	TRBJ1-2	many	TGCGCCAGCAGCCCTTGGGACAGGGTGCAGGACTATGGCTACACCTTC	CASSPWDRVQDYGYTF
TRBV7-3	TRBD1	TRBJ2-1	many	TGTGCCAGCAGCTTATTAGGGGACAGGGTAGAGAATGAGCAGTTCTTC	CASSLLGDRVENEQFF
TRBV9	NA	TRBJ2-1	many	TGTGCCAGCAGCTATACCCGCTCAGTAGATGAGCAGTTCTTC	CASSYTRSVDEQFF
TRBV29-1	NA	TRBJ2-7	NA	TGCAGCGTTGAGACAGGAGGCACCTACGAGCAGTACTTC	CSVETGGTYEQYF
TRBV28	NA	TRBJ2-1	many	TGTGCCAGCAGTTTCAAGACCGCGACCAACTACAATGGGCAGTTCTTC	CASSFKTATNYNGQFF
TRBV11-1	NA	TRBJ2-7	many	TGTGCCAGCAGCTTAGGACAGCGCCTCTACGAGCAGTACTTC	CASSLGQRLYEQYF
TRBV7-2	TRBD2	TRBJ2-3	many	TGTGCCAGCAGCCCCGACCAAGGGACTAGCGGGATTGCAGATACGCAGTATTTT	CASSPDQGTSGIADTQYF
TRBV7-9	NA	TRBJ2-7	few	TGTGCCAGCAGCTTTTCCGGCTTGGCGTACGAGCAGTACTTC	CASSFSGLAYEQYF
TRBV7-6	TRBD2	TRBJ2-7	many	TGTGCCAGCAGCTTAGGGGGGCGACTAGCGATGGCCTACGAGCAGTACTTC	CASSLGGRLAMAYEQYF
TRBV5-1	TRBD2	TRBJ2-5	NA	TGCGCCAGCAGCCCGGGACTAGAAAAAGAGACCCAGTACTTC	CASSPGLEKETQYF
TRBV5-1	TRBD2	TRBJ2-5	NA	TGCGCCAGCAGCTGGGTCGCGGGGCTAGCGGATAAGGAGACCCAGTACTTC	CASSWVAGLADKETQYF
TRBV6-5	NA	TRBJ1-6	NA	TGTGCCAGCAGTTACGACGACCTCTACACGGGGCCCCCCCACTTT	CASSYDDLYTGPPHF
TRBV30	NA	TRBJ2-1	many	TGTGCCTGGAGTGTACTTAAGGCGTCCAATGAGCAGTTCTTC	CAWSVLKASNEQFF
TRBV6-2/TRBV6-3	NA	TRBJ1-5	many	TGTGCCAGCAGAGATTTTGTTCAGCCCCAGCATTTT	CASRDFVQPQHF
TRBV12-3/TRBV12-4	NA	TRBJ1-5	NA	TGTGCCAGCAGGACGACTACTAGGGGGCCCCAGCATTTT	CASRTTTRGPQHF
TRBV7-9	NA	TRBJ2-5	many	TGTGCCAGCAGCTCCAATCCGGAGACCCAGTACTTC	CASSSNPETQYF
TRBV5-1	NA	TRBJ2-2	many	TGCGCCAGCAGCTTGATTTTTTCGACCGGGGAGCTGTTTTTT	CASSLIFSTGELFF
TRBV4-1	TRBD2	TRBJ2-3	many	TGCGCCAGCAGCCCATGGGATAGCGGGGGCGCAGATACGCAGTATTTT	CASSPWDSGGADTQYF
TRBV20-1	TRBD2	TRBJ2-7	many	TGCAGTGCTAGAAACTCGAATAGCGGGACTGGTGTGCAGTACTTC	CSARNSNSGTGVQYF
TRBV5-1	NA	TRBJ2-3	many	TGCGCCAGCAGCTTTCTCGAAACAGGGAGGGATACGCAGTATTTT	CASSFLETGRDTQYF
TRBV27	NA	TRBJ2-7	many	TGTGCCAGCAGTCACCACGGGGGCTCCTACGAGCAGTACTTC	CASSHHGGSYEQYF
TRBV19	NA	TRBJ1-5	few	TGTGCCAGTACGACACGGAGGTTAGGCGGAGAGCCCCAGCATTTT	CASTTRRLGGEPQHF
TRBV4-1	NA	TRBJ1-4	NA	TGCGCCAGCAGCCAAGACGGGGACGGATATGACGGACTGTTTTTT	CASSQDGDGYDGLFF
TRBV19	NA	TRBJ2-7	few	TGTGCCAGTAGTATAGTCGGCACGACCTACGAGCAGTACTTC	CASSIVGTTYEQYF
TRBV5-1	NA	TRBJ2-2	many	TGCGCCAGCAGCTTGCAGGGCCCGAACACCGGGGAGCTGTTTTTT	CASSLQGPNTGELFF
TRBV7-2	TRBD2	TRBJ2-3	many	TGTGCCAGCAGACGAGGGAGGGTCACCACAGATACGCAGTATTTT	CASRRGRVTTDTQYF
TRBV7-6	NA	TRBJ1-5	NA	TGTGCCAGCAGCCCAGAGGGGGGCTGGGGCAATCAGCCCCAGCATTTT	CASSPEGGWGNQPQHF
TRBV12-3/TRBV12-4	NA	TRBJ1-2	many	TGTGCCAGCAGTTTAACGGGGGAACGGGGCTACACCTTC	CASSLTGERGYTF
TRBV10-3	NA	TRBJ1-5	many	TGTGCCATCAGTGAGTATGAGATTAATCAGCCCCAGCATTTT	CAISEYEINQPQHF